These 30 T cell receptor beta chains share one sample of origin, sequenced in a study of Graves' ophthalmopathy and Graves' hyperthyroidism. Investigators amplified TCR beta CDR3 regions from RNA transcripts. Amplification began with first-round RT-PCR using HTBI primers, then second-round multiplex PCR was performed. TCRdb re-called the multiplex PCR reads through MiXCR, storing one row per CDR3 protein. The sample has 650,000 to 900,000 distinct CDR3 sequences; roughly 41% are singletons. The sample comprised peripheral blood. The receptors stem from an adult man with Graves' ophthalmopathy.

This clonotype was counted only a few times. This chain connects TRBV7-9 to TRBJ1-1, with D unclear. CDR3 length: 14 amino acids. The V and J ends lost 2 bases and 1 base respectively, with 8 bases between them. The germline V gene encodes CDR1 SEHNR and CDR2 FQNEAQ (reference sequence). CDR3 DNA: TGTGCCAGCAGCTTAAAAGGGCCGAACACTGAAGCTTTCTTT. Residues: CASSLKGPNTEAFF.

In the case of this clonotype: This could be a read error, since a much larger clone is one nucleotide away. The CDR3 reads CASSGYRGETQHF. The CDR3 DNA follows: TGTGCCAGCAGTGGATACAGGGGAGAGACCCAGCACTTC. This rearrangement joins TRBV2 to TRBJ2-5; 7 positions agree with TRBD1. CDR3 length: 13 residues. Germline V CDR1 and CDR2: SNHLY, FYNNEI.

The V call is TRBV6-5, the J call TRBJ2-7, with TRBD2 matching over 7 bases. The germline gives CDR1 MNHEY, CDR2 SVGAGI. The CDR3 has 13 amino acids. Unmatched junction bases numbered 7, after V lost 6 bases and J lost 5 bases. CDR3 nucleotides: TGTGCCAGCAGACCTCCGGGAGGCCACGAGCAGTACTTC. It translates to CASRPPGGHEQYF.

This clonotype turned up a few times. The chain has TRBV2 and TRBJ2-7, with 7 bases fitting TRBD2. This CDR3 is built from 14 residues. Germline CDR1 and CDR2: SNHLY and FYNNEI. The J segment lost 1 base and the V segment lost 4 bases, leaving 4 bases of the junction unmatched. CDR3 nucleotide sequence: TGTGCCAGCAGTGCGGCTAGCGGATCCTACGAGCAGTACTTC. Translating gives CASSAASGSYEQYF.

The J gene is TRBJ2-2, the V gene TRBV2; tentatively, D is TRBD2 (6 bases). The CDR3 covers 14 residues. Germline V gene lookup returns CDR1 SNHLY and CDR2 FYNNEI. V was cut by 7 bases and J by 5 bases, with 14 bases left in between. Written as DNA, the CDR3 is TGTGCCAGCACCGGAGGGGTGGGAACCGGGGAGCTGTTTTTT. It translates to CASTGGVGTGELFF.

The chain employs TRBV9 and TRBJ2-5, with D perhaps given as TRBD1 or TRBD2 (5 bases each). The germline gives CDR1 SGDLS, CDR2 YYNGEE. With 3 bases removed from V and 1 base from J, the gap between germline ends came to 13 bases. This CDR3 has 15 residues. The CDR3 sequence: CASSATLGPQETQYF. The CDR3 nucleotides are TGTGCCAGCAGCGCAACGTTGGGACCCCAAGAGACCCAGTACTTC.

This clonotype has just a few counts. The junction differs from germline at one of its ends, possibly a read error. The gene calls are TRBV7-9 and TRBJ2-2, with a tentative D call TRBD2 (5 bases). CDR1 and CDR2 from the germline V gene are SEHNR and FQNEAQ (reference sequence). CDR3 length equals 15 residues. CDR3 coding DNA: TGCGCCAGCAGCGATAGACTACATCAGGTTGGGGAGCTGTTTTTT. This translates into CASSDRLHQVGELFF.

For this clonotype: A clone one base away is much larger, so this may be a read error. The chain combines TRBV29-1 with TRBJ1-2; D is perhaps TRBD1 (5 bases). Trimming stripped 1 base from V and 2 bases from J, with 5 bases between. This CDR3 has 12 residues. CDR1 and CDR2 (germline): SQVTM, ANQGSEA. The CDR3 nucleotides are TGCAGCGTTGAAGCAGGGAACTATGGCTACACCTTC. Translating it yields CSVEAGNYGYTF.

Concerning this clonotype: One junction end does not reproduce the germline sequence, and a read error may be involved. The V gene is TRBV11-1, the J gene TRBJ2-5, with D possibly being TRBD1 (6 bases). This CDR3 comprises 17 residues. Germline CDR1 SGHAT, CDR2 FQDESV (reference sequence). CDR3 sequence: CASSRTTGTMSSETRYF. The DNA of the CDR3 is TGTGCCAGCAGCCGGACAACCGGGACAATGAGCTCGGAGACCCGGTACTTC.

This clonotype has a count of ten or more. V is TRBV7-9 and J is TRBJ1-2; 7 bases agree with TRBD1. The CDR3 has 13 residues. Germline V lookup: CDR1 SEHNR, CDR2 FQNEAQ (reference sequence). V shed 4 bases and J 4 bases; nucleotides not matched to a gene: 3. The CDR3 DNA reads TGTGCCAGCAGCTCGGGGACAGCCTATGGCTACACCTTC. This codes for CASSSGTAYGYTF.

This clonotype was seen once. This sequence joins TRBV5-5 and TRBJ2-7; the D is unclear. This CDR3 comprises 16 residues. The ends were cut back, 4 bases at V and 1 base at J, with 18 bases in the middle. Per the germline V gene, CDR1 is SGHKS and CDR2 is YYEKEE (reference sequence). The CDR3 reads CASSKRWAATSYEQYF. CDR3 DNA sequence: TGTGCCAGCAGCAAACGGTGGGCAGCAACTTCCTACGAGCAGTACTTC. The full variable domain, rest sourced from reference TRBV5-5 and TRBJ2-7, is DAGVTQSPTHLIKTRGQQVTLRCSPISGHKSVSWYQQVLGQGPQFIFQYYEKEERGRGNFPDRFSARQFPNYSSELNVNALLLGDSALYLCASSKRWAATSYEQYFGPGTRLTVT.

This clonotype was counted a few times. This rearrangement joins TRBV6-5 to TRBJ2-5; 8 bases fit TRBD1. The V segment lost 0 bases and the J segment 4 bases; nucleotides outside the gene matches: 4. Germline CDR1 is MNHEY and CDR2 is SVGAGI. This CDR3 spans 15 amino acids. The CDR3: CASSYSPDRAETQYF. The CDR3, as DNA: TGTGCCAGCAGTTACTCCCCGGACAGGGCAGAGACCCAGTACTTC.

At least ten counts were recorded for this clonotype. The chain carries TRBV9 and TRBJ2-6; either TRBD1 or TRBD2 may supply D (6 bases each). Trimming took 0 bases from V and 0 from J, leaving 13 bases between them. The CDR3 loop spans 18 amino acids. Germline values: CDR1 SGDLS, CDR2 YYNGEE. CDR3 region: CASSVVSGGGSGANVLTF. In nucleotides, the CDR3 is TGTGCCAGCAGCGTAGTATCCGGGGGCGGCTCTGGGGCCAACGTCCTGACTTTC.

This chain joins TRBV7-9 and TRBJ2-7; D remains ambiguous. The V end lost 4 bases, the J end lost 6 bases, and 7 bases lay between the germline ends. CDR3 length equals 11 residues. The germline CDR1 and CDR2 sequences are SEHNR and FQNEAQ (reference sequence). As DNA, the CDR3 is TGTGCCAGCAGCTCCTGGGGCGAGCAGTACTTC. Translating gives CASSSWGEQYF.

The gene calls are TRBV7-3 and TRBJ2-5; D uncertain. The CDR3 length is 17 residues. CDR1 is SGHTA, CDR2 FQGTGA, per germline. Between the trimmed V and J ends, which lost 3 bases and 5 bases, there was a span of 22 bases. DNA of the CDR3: TGTGCCAGCAGCTTGCAAGCCTTTGACGGATCGGCGGAGACCCAGTACTTC. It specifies CASSLQAFDGSAETQYF.

The CDR3 DNA follows: TGTGCCAGCAGCCAAGCGCTGAACACCGGGGAGCTGTTTTTT. Translated: CASSQALNTGELFF. The gene calls are TRBV25-1 and TRBJ2-2; D remains unclear. Trimming cost V 6 bases and J 1 base, with 9 bases left between them. Germline loops: CDR1 MGHDK, CDR2 SYGVNS. The CDR3 is 14 amino acids.

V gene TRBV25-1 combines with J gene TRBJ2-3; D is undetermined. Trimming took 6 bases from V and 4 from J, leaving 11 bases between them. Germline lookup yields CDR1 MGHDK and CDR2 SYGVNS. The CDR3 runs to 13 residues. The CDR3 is CASSLSGSDTQYF. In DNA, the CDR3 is TGTGCCAGCAGCTTAAGTGGGTCAGATACGCAGTATTTT.

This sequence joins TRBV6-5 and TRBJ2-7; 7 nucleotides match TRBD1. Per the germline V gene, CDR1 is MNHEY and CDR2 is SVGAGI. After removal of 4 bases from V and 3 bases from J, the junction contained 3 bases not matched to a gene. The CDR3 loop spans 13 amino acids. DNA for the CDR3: TGTGCCAGCAGTTGGGCAGGGGGCTACGAGCAGTACTTC. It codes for CASSWAGGYEQYF.

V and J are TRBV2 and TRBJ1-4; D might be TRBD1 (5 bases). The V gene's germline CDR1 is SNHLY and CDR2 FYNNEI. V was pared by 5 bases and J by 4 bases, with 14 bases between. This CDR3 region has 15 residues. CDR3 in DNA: TGTGCCAGCAGTTACCTTGCCGGGGGTAATGAAAAACTGTTTTTT. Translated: CASSYLAGGNEKLFF.

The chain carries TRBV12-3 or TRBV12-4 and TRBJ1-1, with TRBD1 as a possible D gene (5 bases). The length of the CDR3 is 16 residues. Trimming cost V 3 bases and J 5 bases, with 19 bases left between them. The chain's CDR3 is CASSFYGAERWTEAFF. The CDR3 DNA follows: TGTGCCAGCAGTTTCTATGGGGCGGAGAGGTGGACTGAAGCTTTCTTT.

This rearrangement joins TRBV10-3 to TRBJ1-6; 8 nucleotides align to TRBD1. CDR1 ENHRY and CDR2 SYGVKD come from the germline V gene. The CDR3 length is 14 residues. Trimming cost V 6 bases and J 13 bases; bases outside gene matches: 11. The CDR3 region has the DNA TGTGCCATCAGGGGGACAGGTAGAAATCAGCCCCTCCACTTT. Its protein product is CAIRGTGRNQPLHF.

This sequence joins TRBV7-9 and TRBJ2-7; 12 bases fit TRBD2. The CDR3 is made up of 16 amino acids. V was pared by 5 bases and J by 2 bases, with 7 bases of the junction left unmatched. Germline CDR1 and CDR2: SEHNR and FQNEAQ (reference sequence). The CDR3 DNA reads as TGTGCCAGCAGCCCTGACCTAGCGGGAGGGGCCTACGAGCAGTACGTC. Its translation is CASSPDLAGGAYEQYV.

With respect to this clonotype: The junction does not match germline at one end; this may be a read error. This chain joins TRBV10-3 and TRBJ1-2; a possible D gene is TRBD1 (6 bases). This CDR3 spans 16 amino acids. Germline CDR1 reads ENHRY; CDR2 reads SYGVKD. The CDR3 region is CASSEAGGGLNYGYTF. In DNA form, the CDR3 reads TGTGCCAGCAGTGAAGCTGGGGGGGGGCTTAACTATGGCTACACCTTC.

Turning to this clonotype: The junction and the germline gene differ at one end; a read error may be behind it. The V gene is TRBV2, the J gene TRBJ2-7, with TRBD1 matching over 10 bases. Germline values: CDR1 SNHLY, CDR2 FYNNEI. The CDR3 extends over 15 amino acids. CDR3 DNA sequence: TGTGCCGGCAGTTTATTGCGGACAGGGGGGTTCGAGCAGTACTTC. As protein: CAGSLLRTGGFEQYF.

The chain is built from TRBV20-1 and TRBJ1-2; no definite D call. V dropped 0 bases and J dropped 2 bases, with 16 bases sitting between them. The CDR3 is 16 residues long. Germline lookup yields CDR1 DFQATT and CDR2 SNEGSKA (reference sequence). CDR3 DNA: TGCAGTGCTAGAGATTTGGTAGGGCGGGGAAACTATGGCTACACCTTC. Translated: CSARDLVGRGNYGYTF.

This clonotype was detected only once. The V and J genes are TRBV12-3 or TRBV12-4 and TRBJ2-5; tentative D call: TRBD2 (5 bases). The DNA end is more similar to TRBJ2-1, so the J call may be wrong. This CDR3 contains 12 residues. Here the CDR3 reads CASRSTRREQFF. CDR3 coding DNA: TGTGCCAGCAGAAGCACTAGACGCGAGCAGTTCTTC.

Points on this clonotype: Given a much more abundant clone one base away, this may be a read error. The DNA for the CDR3 is TGTGCCGGCATTCCTGACTTGTACCAAGAGACCCAGTACTTC. Translated, it gives CAGIPDLYQETQYF. V usage is TRBV12-3 or TRBV12-4 and J usage is TRBJ2-5; D not certain. Trimming removed 11 bases at V and 0 bases at J, with 16 bases between. This CDR3 comprises 14 residues.

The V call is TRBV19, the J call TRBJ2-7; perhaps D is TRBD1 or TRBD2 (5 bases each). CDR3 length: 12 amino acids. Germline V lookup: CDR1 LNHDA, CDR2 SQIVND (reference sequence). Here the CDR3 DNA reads TGTGTCAGCAGCCGGGGCACGTACGAGCAGTACTTC. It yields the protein CVSSRGTYEQYF. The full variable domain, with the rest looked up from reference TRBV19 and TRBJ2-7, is DGGITQSPKYLFRKEGQNVTLSCEQNLNHDAMYWYRQDPGQGLRLIYYSQIVNDFQKGDIAEGYSVSREKKESFPLTVTSAQKNPTAFYLCVSSRGTYEQYFGPGTRLTVT.

As DNA, the CDR3 is TGCGCCAGCAGTGAGTCGTCAGGGGGCGAGCAGTACTTC. Encoded protein: CASSESSGGEQYF. V usage is TRBV10-2 and J usage is TRBJ2-7; 7 bases are a match to TRBD1. CDR1 is WSHSY, CDR2 SAAADI, per germline. Unmatched junction bases numbered 2, after V lost 0 bases and J lost 6 bases. The CDR3 loop spans 13 amino acids.

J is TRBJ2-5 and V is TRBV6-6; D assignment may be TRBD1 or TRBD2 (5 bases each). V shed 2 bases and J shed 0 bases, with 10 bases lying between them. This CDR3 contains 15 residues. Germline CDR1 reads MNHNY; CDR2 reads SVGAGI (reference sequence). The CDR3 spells CASSYGTRDQETQYF. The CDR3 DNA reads TGTGCCAGCAGTTACGGGACCAGAGACCAAGAGACCCAGTACTTC.